This TCR beta chain appears in the sequencing data of a study of T cell clones after liver transplantation. Turning to the study itself: Draws occurred before transplant, before withdrawal, and after complete or failed withdrawal.

The V gene's germline CDR1 is WNHNN and CDR2 SYGVQD (reference sequence). Trimming shortened V by 6 bases and J by 6 bases, and 14 bases separated the two germline ends. The CDR3 sequence is 14 residues long. Here immunoSEQ multiplex PCR was the method, and the copy in TCRdb shows in-frame clones only, minus some. The table has about 50,000 clones, approximately 71% seen once. The V call is TRBV10-1, the J call TRBJ2-2, with D maybe TRBD2 (6 bases). This sequence originates from a human patient who received a liver transplant. These T cells may partly come from the graft donor. The starting material was CD4+ T cells from blood, obtained 54 months after liver transplant. The CDR3 is CASSRALASGELFF. CDR3 DNA sequence: TGCGCCAGCAGCCGAGCCCTAGCGTCCGGGGAGCTGTTTTTT.